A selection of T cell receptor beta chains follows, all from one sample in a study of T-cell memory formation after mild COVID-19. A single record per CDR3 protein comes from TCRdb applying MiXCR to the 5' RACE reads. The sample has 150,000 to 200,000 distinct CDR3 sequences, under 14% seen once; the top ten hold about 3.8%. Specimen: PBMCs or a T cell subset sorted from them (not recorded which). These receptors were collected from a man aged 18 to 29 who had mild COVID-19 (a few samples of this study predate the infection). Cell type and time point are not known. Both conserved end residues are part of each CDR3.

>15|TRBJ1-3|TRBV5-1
CASSPGLYSGNTIYF
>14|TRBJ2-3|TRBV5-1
CASTRDSSTDTQYF
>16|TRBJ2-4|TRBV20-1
CSAAAAASGDKNIQYF
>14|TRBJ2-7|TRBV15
CATSRGSEFVEQYF
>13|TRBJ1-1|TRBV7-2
CASSYGMNTEAFF
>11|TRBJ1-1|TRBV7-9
CASTSMGEAFF
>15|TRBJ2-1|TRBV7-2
CASRHGGLEHNEQFF
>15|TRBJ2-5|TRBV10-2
CASSEHDRLRETQYF
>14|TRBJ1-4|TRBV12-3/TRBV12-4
CASSFSAANEKLFF
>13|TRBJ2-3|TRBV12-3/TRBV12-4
CASALDRGHTQYF
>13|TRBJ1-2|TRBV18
CASSPEAVYGYTF
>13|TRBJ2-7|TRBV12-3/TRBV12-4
CASSFLRSGEQYF
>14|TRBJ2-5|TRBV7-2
CASRSLAGGETQYF
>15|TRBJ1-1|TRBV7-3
CASSTGQGATTEAFF
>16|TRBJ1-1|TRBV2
CASKSSVATMNTEAFF
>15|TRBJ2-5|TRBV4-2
CASSQDRDSQETQYF
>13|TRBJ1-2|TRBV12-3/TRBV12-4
CASTGQGGYGYTF
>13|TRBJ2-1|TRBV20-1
CSATGMTHNEQFF
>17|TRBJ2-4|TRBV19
CASSNQIRGVDKNIQYF
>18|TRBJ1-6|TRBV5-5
CASSLGPPVPGVPSPLHF
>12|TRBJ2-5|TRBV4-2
CASSQGIETQYF
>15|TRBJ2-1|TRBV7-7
CASSLGSGGEGEQFF
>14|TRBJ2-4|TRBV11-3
CASSPSSGGNIQYF
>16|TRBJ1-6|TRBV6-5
CASSYSRHGPNSPLHF
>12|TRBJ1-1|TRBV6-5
CASSYSRHKVFF
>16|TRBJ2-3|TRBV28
CASGLNRAVRTDTQYF
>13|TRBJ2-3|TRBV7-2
CASSLGFTDTQYF
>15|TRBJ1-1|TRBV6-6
CASSYRTGLPTEAFF
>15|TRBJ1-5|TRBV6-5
CASRPGAAGNQPQHF
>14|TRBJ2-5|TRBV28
CASSPGQTQETQYF
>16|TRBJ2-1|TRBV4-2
CASSQDVGTGGHEQFF